In its sample, the clone carrying this TCR beta chain was seen once. Study members were between roughly 18 and 100 years old and lived in 25 or so US regions. Membership in each cohort depended on participant-reported clinical history. This record belongs to a study of blood T cell repertoires in COVID-19. Looking at the study overall: PBMCs, B-cell-depleted T cells, or T cells provided the cDNA or gDNA that made up the material.

The CDR3 is 13 amino acids. V shed 3 bases and J shed 1 base, with 8 bases lying between them. Germline V lookup: CDR1 DFQATT, CDR2 SNEGSKA (reference sequence). TCRdb keeps only in-frame clones here, not all; method: immunoSEQ multiplex PCR. The profile covers a few hundred thousand clones, with approximately 86% appearing a single time and around 8.9% taken by the ten largest. The chain combines TRBV20-1 with TRBJ2-3, with unresolved D. The sequencing input was PBMCs or T cells enriched from blood (not recorded which). The TCR was taken from a woman in her late teens or twenties who had recovered from COVID-19. CDR3 protein: CSASPEGTDTQYF. Here the CDR3 DNA reads TGCAGTGCTAGTCCTGAGGGCACAGATACGCAGTATTTT.